The source of this T cell receptor beta chain is a study of multiple sclerosis patients with progressive multifocal leukoencephalopathy. General study results and limits: Lower normalized Shannon entropy suggested reduced TRB diversity in most PML patients. Expanded clones at PML onset predated and persisted through natalizumab therapy.

Here immunoSEQ multiplex PCR was the method, and the copy in TCRdb shows in-frame clones only, minus some. The data contain approximately 28,000 clones, approximately 86% of them seen just once; the ten biggest clones take up about 5.7%. Indicated time point: time of PML onset. After about 16 to 60 months on natalizumab, the natalizumab-treated patients developed PML. Only one count was recorded for this clone. What it recognizes is unknown. The sample was PBMCs, taken from a patient treated with natalizumab. This clonotype originated in a middle-aged woman with progressive multifocal leukoencephalopathy.

Here the CDR3 reads CASSLSYRVATEAFF. The CDR3 DNA sequence: TGTGCCAGCAGTTTAAGTTACAGGGTCGCCACTGAAGCTTTCTTT. This sequence joins TRBV6-5 and TRBJ1-1; weak D call: TRBD1 (6 bases). Deletions cut 4 bases from V and 4 bases from J, with 16 bases between. Germline V gives CDR1 MNHEY, CDR2 SVGAGI. This CDR3 has 15 residues.